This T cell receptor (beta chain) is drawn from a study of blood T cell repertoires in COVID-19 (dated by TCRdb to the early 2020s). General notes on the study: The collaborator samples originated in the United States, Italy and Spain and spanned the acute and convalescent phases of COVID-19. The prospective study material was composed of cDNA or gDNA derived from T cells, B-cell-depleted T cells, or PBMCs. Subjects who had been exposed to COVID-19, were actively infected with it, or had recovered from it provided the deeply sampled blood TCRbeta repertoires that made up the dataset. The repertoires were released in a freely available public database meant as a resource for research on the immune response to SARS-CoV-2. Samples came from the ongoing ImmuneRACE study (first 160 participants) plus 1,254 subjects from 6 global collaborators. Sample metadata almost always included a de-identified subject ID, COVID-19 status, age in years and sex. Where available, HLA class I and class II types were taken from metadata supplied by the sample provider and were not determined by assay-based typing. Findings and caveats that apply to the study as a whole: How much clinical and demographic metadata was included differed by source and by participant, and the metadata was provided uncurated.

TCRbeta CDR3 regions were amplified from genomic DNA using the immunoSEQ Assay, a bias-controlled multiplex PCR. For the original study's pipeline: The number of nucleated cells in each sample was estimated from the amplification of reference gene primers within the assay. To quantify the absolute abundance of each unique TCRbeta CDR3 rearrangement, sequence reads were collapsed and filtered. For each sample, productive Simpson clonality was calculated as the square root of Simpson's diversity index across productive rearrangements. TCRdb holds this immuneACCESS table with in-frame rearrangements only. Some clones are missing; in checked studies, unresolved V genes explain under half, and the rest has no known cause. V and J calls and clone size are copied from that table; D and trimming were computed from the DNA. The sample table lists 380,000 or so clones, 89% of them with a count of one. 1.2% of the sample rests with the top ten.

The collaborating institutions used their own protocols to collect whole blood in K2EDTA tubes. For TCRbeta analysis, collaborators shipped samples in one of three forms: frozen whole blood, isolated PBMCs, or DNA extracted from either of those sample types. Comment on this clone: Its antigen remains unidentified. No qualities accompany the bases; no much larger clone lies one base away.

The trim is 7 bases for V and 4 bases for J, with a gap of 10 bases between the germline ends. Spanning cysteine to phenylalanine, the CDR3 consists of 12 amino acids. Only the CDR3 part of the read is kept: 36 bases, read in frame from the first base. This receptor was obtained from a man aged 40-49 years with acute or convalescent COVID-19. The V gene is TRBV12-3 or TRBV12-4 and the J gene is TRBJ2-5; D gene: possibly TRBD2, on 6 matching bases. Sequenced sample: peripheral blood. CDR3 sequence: CASTGAGETQYF. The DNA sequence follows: TGTGCCAGCACAGGAGCGGGAGAGACCCAGTACTTC.